This T cell receptor beta chain was found in a study of T cells after posttransplantation cyclophosphamide. Cyclophosphamide on days +3 and +4 followed busulfan-fludarabine conditioning and a marrow graft. Produced via immunoSEQ multiplex PCR; TCRdb's table is partial and in-frame only. This sample has about 5,000 clones, with approximately 75% found just once. In regard to this clone: What it binds is not known.

The CDR3 consists of 15 residues. The V and J ends lost 4 bases and 2 bases, in that order; junction bases with no gene match: 6. Germline V gene sequence: CDR1 SGHDN, CDR2 FVKESK. Study-level results: TRB clonality was highly associated with recipient CMV seropositivity and reactivation. Later post-transplant blood repertoires were often dominated by donor CD8+ memory clones. Blood and skin or GI T cell repertoires showed limited TRB overlap.

This chain links TRBV14 with TRBJ2-5, with 8 bases identical to TRBD1. The sample consisted of PBMCs, taken after allogeneic stem cell transplant with posttransplant cyclophosphamide. The origin of this receptor is a male patient aged 55 to 69 who received an allogeneic stem cell transplant from an unrelated donor, was CMV-positive, and had no GVHD. The graft donor may account for some of the T cells. The CDR3 region is CASSPIRGRQETQYF. Written as DNA, the CDR3 is TGTGCCAGCAGCCCTATCAGGGGGCGTCAAGAGACCCAGTACTTC. Using reference TRBV14 and TRBJ2-5 for the parts outside the CDR3, the full variable domain is EAGVTQFPSHSVIEKGQTVTLRCDPISGHDNLYWYRRVMGKEIKFLLHFVKESKQDESGMPNNRFLAERTGGTYSTLKVQPAELEDSGVYFCASSPIRGRQETQYFGPGTRLLVL.